Reported below is one TCR beta chain. What it binds is unknown. The data were obtained in a study of cytomegalovirus exposure and HLA in healthy donors. General study findings and limits: Researchers catalogued over 150 TCR beta chains as cytomegalovirus-associated. Accurate HLA-A and HLA-B prediction from TCR beta sequences was reported for most subjects. TRBV6-2, TRBV6-3 and some other V segments were unresolvable in 87-base-pair reads.

Trimming left V 3 bases short and J 4 bases short, with 12 bases between. This CDR3 contains 15 residues. Germline loops: CDR1 MNHEY, CDR2 SMNVEV (reference sequence). PCR amplification relied on 60 Vbeta primers (plus 13 Jbeta primers). The assay was immunoSEQ multiplex PCR, and TCRdb's table has in-frame clones only and misses some. The table includes roughly 140,000 clones, more than 75% detected once. Sequencing input: PBMCs. The chain recombines TRBV27 with TRBJ2-2, with D possibly TRBD2 on 5 matching bases. The TCR was taken from a male donor in good health and CMV-seronegative. CDR3 coding DNA: TGTGCCAGCAGTTTTAGAGGGTCCACCACCGGGGAGCTGTTTTTT. Translated: CASSFRGSTTGELFF.